A selection of T cell receptor beta chains follows, all from one sample in a study of cytomegalovirus exposure and HLA in healthy donors. Profiling relied on immunoSEQ multiplex PCR, and the TCRdb table lists in-frame clones only, not all of them. The sample lists roughly 140,000 clones; roughly 80% were seen once. The sample was PBMCs. The receptor source for this set is a woman between 40 and 55 years old in good health and CMV-seropositive. Each CDR3 is given without its conserved first and last residue.

j_call: TRBJ2-5
v_call: TRBV7-3
cdr3_aa: ASNSGTSRAETQY

j_call: TRBJ1-2
v_call: TRBV7-9
cdr3_aa: ASRLALGQGYGYT

j_call: TRBJ2-7
v_call: TRBV5-1
cdr3_aa: ASSFGGTQSGEQY

j_call: .
v_call: TRBV7-3
cdr3_aa: ASSSSGGIYEQY

j_call: TRBJ1-1
v_call: TRBV30
cdr3_aa: AWRFGVNTEAF

j_call: TRBJ1-5
v_call: TRBV7-9
cdr3_aa: ASSLFPEPQH

j_call: TRBJ1-5
v_call: TRBV27
cdr3_aa: ASKLTGEYQPQH

j_call: TRBJ2-3
v_call: TRBV7-3
cdr3_aa: ASSQTSGGADTQY

j_call: TRBJ1-2
v_call: TRBV6-1
cdr3_aa: ASSEAGGYGYT

j_call: TRBJ1-5
v_call: TRBV5-6
cdr3_aa: ASSLQGGQPQH

j_call: TRBJ2-1
v_call: TRBV5-1
cdr3_aa: ASSLRLSYNGQF

j_call: TRBJ2-7
v_call: TRBV6-6
cdr3_aa: ASSPTGGSHEQY

j_call: TRBJ1-2
v_call: TRBV5-5
cdr3_aa: ASSFTGTGVSGYT

j_call: TRBJ1-3
v_call: TRBV20-1
cdr3_aa: SAPTGNTIY

j_call: TRBJ2-3
v_call: TRBV27
cdr3_aa: ASSTPLGGRTDTQY

j_call: TRBJ2-5
v_call: TRBV2
cdr3_aa: ATSRQGTPQGQETQY

j_call: TRBJ2-2
v_call: TRBV2
cdr3_aa: ASSVGQGGTGELF

j_call: TRBJ2-3
v_call: TRBV18
cdr3_aa: ASSPPGGASGTDTQY

j_call: TRBJ1-2
v_call: TRBV5-5
cdr3_aa: ASSLEEGQMAYGYT

j_call: TRBJ2-3
v_call: TRBV13
cdr3_aa: ASSEGTSGGTDTQY

j_call: TRBJ1-1
v_call: TRBV6-4
cdr3_aa: ASSVTGNTEAF

j_call: TRBJ2-1
v_call: TRBV13
cdr3_aa: ASRATGPGNEQF

j_call: TRBJ1-2
v_call: TRBV5-5
cdr3_aa: ASTPEASATYGYT

j_call: TRBJ1-2
v_call: TRBV6-6
cdr3_aa: ASRPQQRVNYGYT

j_call: TRBJ2-3
v_call: TRBV30
cdr3_aa: AWNPGGTDTQY

j_call: TRBJ1-1
v_call: TRBV28
cdr3_aa: ASSFRVRGRGNTEAF

j_call: TRBJ1-2
v_call: TRBV2
cdr3_aa: ASSFIGRDYGYT

j_call: TRBJ1-6
v_call: TRBV15
cdr3_aa: ATSSLYNSPLH

j_call: TRBJ1-2
v_call: TRBV5-1
cdr3_aa: ASSLAGANYGYT

j_call: TRBJ1-5
v_call: TRBV21-1
cdr3_aa: ASSKGSQGGQPQH

j_call: TRBJ1-5
v_call: TRBV5-1
cdr3_aa: ASSPGTSSNQPQH

j_call: TRBJ1-1
v_call: TRBV4-2
cdr3_aa: ASSQEALGGEAEAF

j_call: TRBJ1-5
v_call: TRBV23-1
cdr3_aa: ASSQGTGALSQPQH

j_call: TRBJ2-3
v_call: TRBV9
cdr3_aa: ASSVTGIDTQY

j_call: TRBJ2-1
v_call: TRBV4-1
cdr3_aa: ASSQDGTSGALPV

j_call: TRBJ2-7
v_call: TRBV30
cdr3_aa: AWSLSYEQY

j_call: TRBJ2-3
v_call: TRBV6-5
cdr3_aa: ASGRDTQY

j_call: TRBJ2-3
v_call: TRBV9
cdr3_aa: ASSSRQGATDTQY

j_call: TRBJ1-4
v_call: TRBV14
cdr3_aa: ASSQVAGSTNEKLF

j_call: TRBJ2-1
v_call: TRBV2
cdr3_aa: ASRLGQSEQF

j_call: TRBJ1-6
v_call: TRBV2
cdr3_aa: ASTPSAGANSPLH

j_call: TRBJ1-1
v_call: TRBV7-9
cdr3_aa: ASSGGQGLWNTEAF

j_call: TRBJ1-1
v_call: TRBV15
cdr3_aa: ATSRASGGGRTEAF

j_call: TRBJ2-5
v_call: TRBV2
cdr3_aa: ASSGDYEETQY

j_call: TRBJ1-4
v_call: TRBV6-1
cdr3_aa: ASSEGHGGHEKLF

j_call: TRBJ1-2
v_call: TRBV5-1
cdr3_aa: ASSRGGQGLLDYGYT

j_call: TRBJ1-2
v_call: TRBV19
cdr3_aa: ASSILLDRSYGYT

j_call: TRBJ1-2
v_call: TRBV28
cdr3_aa: ASSPLALGYT

j_call: TRBJ2-6
v_call: TRBV5-1
cdr3_aa: ASSYQYSGANVLT

j_call: TRBJ1-2
v_call: TRBV11-2
cdr3_aa: ASSLAANYGYT

j_call: TRBJ2-5
v_call: TRBV5-1
cdr3_aa: ASRSTGTVQETQY

j_call: TRBJ2-7
v_call: TRBV6-1
cdr3_aa: AHSTQGQGPYEQY

j_call: TRBJ1-2
v_call: TRBV28
cdr3_aa: ASRPSTGAGYGYT

j_call: TRBJ2-7
v_call: TRBV7-9
cdr3_aa: ASSGETYEQY

j_call: TRBJ2-7
v_call: TRBV12-2
cdr3_aa: ASRSSSGGRYEQY